This T cell receptor beta chain came from a study of blood T cell repertoires in COVID-19. Per the germline V gene, CDR1 is LNHDA and CDR2 is SQIVND (reference sequence). J lost 2 bases, V lost 4 bases, and 3 bases had no gene match. The CDR3 sequence is 16 residues long. The method was immunoSEQ multiplex PCR; TCRdb's version includes in-frame clones alone and lacks a portion of them. The sample has around 180,000 clones, about 88% seen once. This sequence originates from a man aged 55 to 70 with acute or convalescent COVID-19. The sequencing input was peripheral blood. This chain uses TRBV19 with TRBJ2-3, with 13 bases aligning to TRBD2. The CDR3 DNA reads TGTGCCAGTAGTAACGGACTAGCGGGGGCCACAGATACGCAGTATTTT. Amino acids: CASSNGLAGATDTQYF.